This TCR beta chain comes out of a study of T-cell memory formation after mild COVID-19. The wider study: Each donor largely had its own TCR clusters.

To note about this clonotype: The antigen is unknown.

Regarding the study as a whole: Later expanders leaned toward CD4+, whereas clones contracting from day 15 to 85 were balanced CD4/CD8. CD4+ clones that contracted lay mainly in CM and EM; CD8+ ones lay in EMRA. The SARS-CoV-2 specificity of second-wave clones reaching peak at day 37 remained unverified.

One entry per CDR3 protein, called by TCRdb with MiXCR from the 5' RACE reads. The table shows 160,000 or so distinct CDR3 sequences, with roughly 31% occurring only once. Trimming stripped 4 bases from V and 4 bases from J, with 14 bases between. The CDR3 loop spans 14 amino acids. Germline CDR1 and CDR2: DFQATT and SNEGSKA (reference sequence). Specimen: PBMCs or a T cell subset sorted from them (not recorded which). This sequence joins TRBV20-1 and TRBJ1-5; tentatively, D is TRBD1 (6 bases). The TCR was taken from an adult woman who had mild COVID-19 (a few samples of this study predate the infection). Cell type and time point are not known. The CDR3 loop reads CSATPTRGNQPQHF. The CDR3 DNA sequence: TGCAGTGCTACCCCGACTAGGGGGAATCAGCCCCAGCATTTT.